This entry features one TCR beta chain sequence. Its antigen remains unknown. The data originate from a study of post-analysis software for immune sequencing data. Study at large: Relapsing-remitting, secondary progressive and progressive-relapsing multiple sclerosis courses were included. Overall study results and limits: The authors found that F measure strongly co-clustered same-batch samples. Controls showed significantly higher normalized Chao1 diversity than did multiple sclerosis patients. Patients carried roughly 5 TRBV segments more frequently than controls did, and TRBV5-6, TRBV5-1 and TRBV20-1 were among them.

The CDR3 covers 14 residues. Germline V gives CDR1 SNHLY, CDR2 FYNNEI. J lost 2 bases, V lost 8 bases, and 7 bases had no gene match. cDNA libraries of TCR beta carried unique molecular identifiers. Starting from roughly 1 to 10 million T cells, the study yielded 460,000 or so cDNA molecules. Via MiXCR, TCRdb re-called the PCR reads, giving one row per CDR3 protein. There are 650,000 to 900,000 distinct CDR3 sequences in the sample; 40% to 55% occur only once, and roughly 5.2% lies in the top ten. The TCR was taken from a girl between 5 and 17 years old with multiple sclerosis. The sequencing input was blood. The chain is built from TRBV2 and TRBJ2-3; 7 bases line up with TRBD2. The CDR3 bases are TGTGCCAGCTCTCAAGCGGGGTACACAGATACGCAGTATTTT. Translating gives CASSQAGYTDTQYF. The whole variable domain, remainder taken from reference TRBV2 and TRBJ2-3, is EPEVTQTPSHQVTQMGQEVILRCVPISNHLYFYWYRQILGQKVEFLVSFYNNEISEKSEIFDDQFSVERPDGSNFTLKIRSTKLEDSAMYFCASSQAGYTDTQYFGPGTRLTVL.